This entry lists 24 T cell receptor beta chains sequenced from one sample in a study of identical twins. TCRdb used MiXCR to reprocess the 5' RACE reads, holding one entry per CDR3 protein. The sample yields about 470,000 distinct CDR3 sequences, 24% seen once. These data were likewise used in another study, on T cells expressing NK-cell markers.

Sequencing input: CD4+ T cells sorted from blood. These TCRs come from a woman aged 18-29 years in good health.

The gene calls are TRBV15 and TRBJ1-1; 8 nucleotides line up with TRBD1. The V gene end was trimmed by 5 bases and the J gene end by 6 bases; junction bases not matched to a gene: 14. CDR3 length: 16 amino acids. The germline V gene has CDR1 LNHNV and CDR2 YYDKDF (reference sequence). CDR3 sequence reads: CATSQGPIGTGAEAFF. CDR3 DNA: TGTGCCACCAGCCAGGGGCCTATCGGGACAGGAGCTGAAGCTTTCTTT.

The V call is TRBV7-3, the J call TRBJ2-5; the D gene is possibly TRBD2 (6 bases). The CDR3 loop spans 14 amino acids. Looked up from germline, CDR1 is SGHTA and CDR2 is FQGTGA. V lost 5 bases, J lost 4 bases, and 14 bases lay in between. The CDR3 DNA follows: TGTGCCAGCAGCCACGGGACTGCACTAGAGACCCAGTACTTC. Its translation: CASSHGTALETQYF. Using reference TRBV7-3 and TRBJ2-5 for the parts outside the CDR3, the full variable domain is GAGVSQTPSNKVTEKGKYVELRCDPISGHTALYWYRQSLGQGPEFLIYFQGTGAADDSGLPNDRFFAVRPEGSVSTLKIQRTERGDSAVYLCASSHGTALETQYFGPGTRLLVL.

As for this clonotype: This may arise from a read error, as a much more abundant clone is one base away. The chain employs TRBV3-1 and TRBJ2-3; 10 bases line up with TRBD2. V lost 2 bases to trimming and J lost 4 bases; unmatched junction nucleotides: 0. There are 14 residues in the CDR3. Germline assignment: CDR1 LGHDT and CDR2 YNNKEL (reference sequence). The CDR3 protein is CASSQLAGADTQYF. The CDR3 DNA is TGTGCCAGCAGCCAACTAGCGGGAGCAGATACGCAGTATTTT.

This clonotype was recorded a few times. V gene TRBV20-1 combines with J gene TRBJ2-3; D might be TRBD2 (5 bases). Germline values: CDR1 DFQATT, CDR2 SNEGSKA (reference sequence). Deletions cut 2 bases from V and 1 base from J, with 10 bases between. This CDR3 comprises 14 residues. This CDR3 is CSARSSRGTDTQYF. In nucleotides, the CDR3 is TGCAGTGCTAGATCTAGCCGTGGCACAGATACGCAGTATTTT.

This clonotype was recorded at least ten times. The CDR3 protein is CASSSGFQPQHF. CDR3 nucleotide sequence: TGTGCCAGCAGTTCCGGTTTCCAGCCCCAGCATTTT. The chain recombines TRBV12-3 or TRBV12-4 with TRBJ1-5; no clear D. The CDR3 consists of 12 residues. V was trimmed by 4 bases and J by 7 bases, leaving 8 bases between them.

This clonotype was seen only a few times. The chain carries TRBV7-3 and TRBJ2-5; 11 bases fit TRBD2. The V and J ends lost 1 base and 5 bases, in that order; junction bases with no gene match: 9. This CDR3 region has 17 residues. The germline gives CDR1 SGHTA, CDR2 FQGTGA. The CDR3 protein is CASSLIGLAGGAETQYF. DNA for the CDR3: TGTGCCAGCAGCTTAATTGGTCTAGCGGGGGGTGCGGAGACCCAGTACTTC.

The chain carries TRBV29-1 and TRBJ2-2; 11 positions match TRBD2. From germline, CDR1 is SQVTM and CDR2 ANQGSEA. The CDR3 spans 15 residues. After removal of 7 bases from V and 2 bases from J, the junction contained 6 bases not matched to a gene. The CDR3 nucleotides are TGCAGCGCCTCGACTAGCGGGGCTAACACCGGGGAGCTGTTTTTT. Translation gives CSASTSGANTGELFF.

Only one count was recorded for this clonotype. The V call is TRBV5-1, the J call TRBJ2-6, with 7 bases lining up with TRBD1. V shed 4 bases, J shed 4 bases, and the junction held 2 bases outside the gene matches. The CDR3 covers 14 residues. CDR1 and CDR2 (germline): SGHRS, YFSETQ. CDR3 bases: TGCGCCAGCAGCAAGGGGGCCGGGGCCAACGTCCTGACTTTC. Its translation is CASSKGAGANVLTF. Based on the CDR3 plus reference TRBV5-1 and TRBJ2-6, the full variable domain is KAGVTQTPRYLIKTRGQQVTLSCSPISGHRSVSWYQQTPGQGLQFLFEYFSETQRNKGNFPGRFSGRQFSNSRSEMNVSTLELGDSALYLCASSKGAGANVLTFGAGSRLTVL.

CDR3 loop: CASRSRGGDREETQYF. The CDR3 nucleotides read TGTGCTAGTAGGTCCAGGGGGGGGGACCGTGAAGAGACCCAGTACTTC. The chain has TRBV12-5 and TRBJ2-5; either TRBD1 or TRBD2 may supply D (7 bases each). CDR1 is LGHNT, CDR2 FRNRAP, per germline. CDR3 size: 16 residues. Trimming pared 8 bases from V and 3 bases from J, leaving 22 bases between. Full variable domain (remainder filled in from reference TRBV12-5 and TRBJ2-5): DARVTQTPRHKVTEMGQEVTMRCQPILGHNTVFWYRQTMMQGLELLAYFRNRAPLDDSGMPKDRFSAEMPDATLATLKIQPSEPRDSAVYFCASRSRGGDREETQYFGPGTRLLVL.

The chain uses TRBV7-9 and TRBJ2-3; a weak D match, TRBD1 (6 bases). The CDR3 is made up of 16 amino acids. CDR1 is SEHNR and CDR2 is FQNEAQ in the germline V gene (reference sequence). The V end lost 1 base, the J end lost 1 base, and 12 bases lay between the germline ends. The chain's CDR3 is CASSLGRGLGTDTQYF. The CDR3 nucleotides read TGTGCCAGCAGCTTAGGAAGGGGGTTGGGCACAGATACGCAGTATTTT.

This clonotype was picked up a small number of times. This sequence joins TRBV12-3 or TRBV12-4 and TRBJ2-1; possible D gene TRBD2, 5 bases. The CDR3 is made up of 16 amino acids. Trimming cost V 5 bases and J 0 bases, with 14 bases left between them. The CDR3 sequence is CASSLGERSSYNEQFF. The DNA for the CDR3 is TGTGCCAGCAGTCTCGGGGAGCGGAGCTCCTACAATGAGCAGTTCTTC.

This chain links TRBV3-1 with TRBJ2-2; D may be TRBD2 (6 bases). Germline values: CDR1 LGHDT, CDR2 YNNKEL (reference sequence). The CDR3 loop spans 16 amino acids. Trimming pared 2 bases from V and 4 bases from J, leaving 14 bases between. DNA for the CDR3: TGTGCCAGCAGCCAATGGGATAGGGGACTCACCGGGGAGCTGTTTTTT. Its protein is CASSQWDRGLTGELFF.

The genes are TRBV6-4 and TRBJ2-3; 8 bases fit TRBD2. The junction had 3 bases not matched to a gene; V was cut back by 0 bases and J by 4 bases. The length of the CDR3 is 15 residues. Germline CDR1 MRHNA, CDR2 SNTAGT. The CDR3 region is CASSDSGGAADTQYF. CDR3 nucleotides: TGTGCCAGCAGTGACTCCGGGGGGGCCGCAGATACGCAGTATTTT.

The chain employs TRBV19 and TRBJ1-2; possible D gene TRBD1, 6 bases. The CDR3 totals 13 residues. The germline V gene encodes CDR1 LNHDA and CDR2 SQIVND (reference sequence). The ends were cut back, 5 bases at V and 4 bases at J, with 11 bases in the middle. In nucleotides, the CDR3 is TGTGCCAGTAGTGCCACAGGGACCTATGGCTACACCTTC. Translation: CASSATGTYGYTF.

Ten or more counts support this clonotype. In DNA form, the CDR3 reads TGTGCCAGCAGCTCGGAGGGAGGAGATACGCAGTATTTT. Its protein product is CASSSEGGDTQYF. The chain uses TRBV7-6 and TRBJ2-3; tentatively, D is TRBD2 (6 bases). CDR1 SGHVS and CDR2 FNYEAQ come from the germline V gene. V was trimmed by 4 bases and J by 5 bases, leaving 10 bases between them. The CDR3 loop spans 13 amino acids.

This clonotype has a handful of counts. V and J are TRBV5-5 and TRBJ2-7, with a tentative D call TRBD1 (6 bases). This CDR3 spans 13 amino acids. Germline assignment: CDR1 SGHKS and CDR2 YYEKEE (reference sequence). Trimming removed 2 bases from V and 3 bases from J, with 9 bases in between. CDR3 sequence (DNA): TGTGCCAGCAGCTTACAGGGAAACTACGAGCAGTACTTC. As protein: CASSLQGNYEQYF.

The chain employs TRBV5-1 and TRBJ1-6, with TRBD1 matching over 7 bases. Germline lookup yields CDR1 SGHRS and CDR2 YFSETQ. The J segment lost 8 bases and the V segment lost 3 bases, leaving 5 bases of the junction unmatched. CDR3 length: 14 residues. The CDR3 is CASSSGQSYSPLHF. The CDR3 coding sequence is TGCGCCAGCAGCTCGGGACAGTCTTATTCACCCCTCCACTTT.

The table lists this clonotype with a few counts. This chain joins TRBV25-1 and TRBJ2-5, with D possibly being TRBD1 (7 bases). Trimming took off 3 bases at V and 6 bases at J, with 17 bases between the two ends. The germline V gene has CDR1 MGHDK and CDR2 SYGVNS. The CDR3 totals 15 residues. Written as DNA, the CDR3 is TGTGCCAGCAGTGACCCCACCAGGGGGGCCAAGACCCAGTACTTC. This translates into CASSDPTRGAKTQYF.

The V gene is TRBV7-2, the J gene TRBJ2-5, with D unresolved. Germline CDR1 SGHTA, CDR2 FQGNSA. V was trimmed by 3 bases and J by 0 bases, leaving 11 bases between them. CDR3 length: 15 residues. The CDR3 loop reads CASSFRPHYQETQYF. In DNA, the CDR3 is TGTGCCAGCAGCTTTCGGCCGCATTACCAAGAGACCCAGTACTTC.

The sample holds a few counts of this clonotype. V and J are TRBV20-1 and TRBJ2-2; 9 bases agree with TRBD1. This CDR3 has 14 residues. Germline V gives CDR1 DFQATT, CDR2 SNEGSKA (reference sequence). Unmatched junction bases numbered 2, after V lost 4 bases and J lost 2 bases. The DNA of the CDR3 is TGCAGTGCTACGGGACAGGGTAACACCGGGGAGCTGTTTTTT. Translation: CSATGQGNTGELFF.

The gene calls are TRBV7-6 and TRBJ2-7, with D perhaps TRBD2 (6 bases). This CDR3 spans 13 amino acids. Per the germline V gene, CDR1 is SGHVS and CDR2 is FNYEAQ. The V end was cut by 1 base, the J end by 7 bases, with 11 bases between. The CDR3 loop is CASSLEGGFEQYF. The CDR3 DNA sequence: TGTGCCAGCAGCTTAGAGGGAGGTTTTGAGCAGTACTTC.

This clonotype was observed many times. This chain's CDR3 is CAWSVGFNGYTF. CDR3 coding DNA: TGTGCCTGGAGTGTTGGATTTAATGGCTACACCTTC. J is TRBJ1-2 and V is TRBV30; no definite D call. CDR1 and CDR2 from the germline V gene are GTSNPN and SVGIG (reference sequence). CDR3 length: 12 amino acids. The germline V and J ends were trimmed by 0 bases and 6 bases, with 8 bases remaining between them.

This clonotype showed up just a few times. This chain uses TRBV15 with TRBJ1-4; D possibly corresponds to TRBD1 (5 bases). V dropped 0 bases and J dropped 4 bases, with 15 bases sitting between them. The CDR3 sequence is 17 residues long. CDR1 and CDR2 (germline): LNHNV, YYDKDF (reference sequence). This CDR3 is CATSRDRTRRGNEKLFF. The CDR3 bases are TGTGCCACCAGCAGAGATCGGACAAGGAGGGGTAATGAAAAACTGTTTTTT.

Many counts were recorded for this clonotype. This chain links TRBV20-1 with TRBJ2-7; 9 bases line up with TRBD2. The germline gives CDR1 DFQATT, CDR2 SNEGSKA (reference sequence). V lost 0 bases to trimming and J lost 4 bases; unmatched junction nucleotides: 16. The CDR3 is made up of 18 amino acids. In DNA, the CDR3 is TGCAGTGCTAGAGATTTTGGGGATGGGAGACTAGCGGCATACGAGCAGTACTTC. This translates into CSARDFGDGRLAAYEQYF.